These 22 T cell receptor beta chains were all obtained from the same sample, sequenced in a study of technical replicates of blood from a handful of donors. The protocol was immunoSEQ multiplex PCR, while the TCRdb copy is restricted to in-frame clones and leaves out a portion. Among roughly 81,000 clones listed, 97% were seen once. Sequencing input: T cells isolated from PBMCs. The receptors were gathered from a human donor in good health.

The V call is TRBV28, the J call TRBJ2-5; 11 bases are shared with TRBD2. In germline, CDR1 is MDHEN, CDR2 SYDVKM. The CDR3 has 17 amino acids. V lost 1 base and J lost 2; bases outside the gene matches: 6. The CDR3 is CASSLSLAGGGQETQYF. The CDR3, as DNA: TGTGCCAGCAGTTTATCTCTAGCGGGAGGCGGTCAAGAGACCCAGTACTTC. Filled out from reference TRBV28 and TRBJ2-5, the complete variable domain reads DVKVTQSSRYLVKRTGEKVFLECVQDMDHENMFWYRQDPGLGLRLIYFSYDVKMKEKGDIPEGYSVSREKKERFSLILESASTNQTSMYLCASSLSLAGGGQETQYFGPGTRLLVL.

This chain joins TRBV19 and TRBJ2-1; 7 bases fit TRBD1. The V gene end was trimmed by 4 bases and the J gene end by 4 bases; junction bases not matched to a gene: 10. Per germline, CDR1 LNHDA and CDR2 SQIVND (reference sequence). The CDR3 runs 16 residues. The CDR3 spells CASSTPQGVTYNEQFF. The CDR3 region has the DNA TGTGCCAGTAGTACACCTCAGGGGGTGACTTACAATGAGCAGTTCTTC.

This chain links TRBV28 with TRBJ2-7, with D tentatively TRBD2 (5 bases). Per the germline V gene, CDR1 is MDHEN and CDR2 is SYDVKM. Trimming took 3 bases from V and 1 from J, leaving 13 bases between them. CDR3 size: 15 residues. The chain's CDR3 is CASSFPGYGSYEQYF. The CDR3 nucleotides read TGTGCCAGCAGTTTTCCGGGATACGGTTCCTACGAGCAGTACTTC.

The chain has TRBV28 and TRBJ1-5; 7 positions agree with TRBD1. This CDR3 has 14 amino acids. Losses at the gene ends were 3 bases for V and 3 bases for J; bases not matched to a gene: 2. Germline-derived CDR1 and CDR2 are MDHEN and SYDVKM. In DNA, the CDR3 is TGTGCCAGCAGTTTGACAGGGATCAATCAGCCCCAGCATTTT. Its protein is CASSLTGINQPQHF.

The J gene is TRBJ2-3, the V gene TRBV7-9; weak D call: TRBD2 (6 bases). This CDR3 spans 15 amino acids. CDR1 is SEHNR and CDR2 is FQNEAQ in the germline V gene (reference sequence). V was cut by 7 bases and J by 1 base, with 15 bases left in between. CDR3 sequence (DNA): TGTGCCAGCACCCCCGACGGGAGTGGCACAGATACGCAGTATTTT. Its translation is CASTPDGSGTDTQYF.

The rearrangement uses TRBV2 and TRBJ2-2, with a possible D match to TRBD2 (6 bases). The V end was cut by 2 bases, the J end by 4 bases, with 11 bases between. CDR1 and CDR2 from the germline V gene are SNHLY and FYNNEI. This CDR3 region has 15 residues. CDR3 nucleotide sequence: TGTGCCAGCAGTGAAATGATCGGGGGCACCGGGGAGCTGTTTTTT. Protein sequence: CASSEMIGGTGELFF.

The chain carries TRBV6-5 and TRBJ2-3; D is possibly TRBD1 (5 bases). In germline, CDR1 is MNHEY, CDR2 SVGAGI. This CDR3 is built from 12 residues. V gave up 7 bases and J gave up 5 bases, with 10 bases separating them. The CDR3 protein is CASKTTGDTQYF. The CDR3 DNA reads TGTGCCAGCAAAACAACAGGAGATACGCAGTATTTT.

The gene calls are TRBV12-5 and TRBJ2-1, with 11 nucleotides matching TRBD2. The V and J ends lost 3 bases and 0 bases, in that order; junction bases with no gene match: 7. The CDR3 has 18 amino acids. The germline V gene has CDR1 LGHNT and CDR2 FRNRAP. CDR3 residues: CASGFSSGGFSSYNEQFF. The CDR3 coding sequence is TGTGCTAGTGGTTTTTCTAGCGGGGGGTTCAGCTCCTACAATGAGCAGTTCTTC.

The chain carries TRBV5-4 and TRBJ1-5; D possibly corresponds to TRBD1 (5 bases). Germline CDR1 SGHNT, CDR2 YYREEE (reference sequence). This CDR3 region has 14 residues. V shed 4 bases and J shed 6 bases, with 14 bases lying between them. This CDR3 is CASSMGRQGQPQHF. The CDR3 DNA reads TGTGCCAGCAGCATGGGACGGCAGGGTCAGCCCCAGCATTTT.

The V and J genes are TRBV28 and TRBJ2-7; D call uncertain. Trimming shortened V by 4 bases and J by 2 bases, and 9 bases separated the two germline ends. Per germline, CDR1 MDHEN and CDR2 SYDVKM. The CDR3 runs 13 residues. The chain's CDR3 is CASSSLPPYEQYF. CDR3 coding DNA: TGTGCCAGCAGTTCTCTCCCCCCCTACGAGCAGTACTTC.

V is TRBV29-1 and J is TRBJ2-1, with 11 bases aligning to TRBD2. Germline lookup yields CDR1 SQVTM and CDR2 ANQGSEA. V lost 1 base to trimming and J lost 9 bases; unmatched junction nucleotides: 5. CDR3 length: 14 amino acids. CDR3 nucleotides: TGCAGCGTTGAAGGACTAGCGGGGCTTTTTGAGCAGTTCTTC. Encoded protein: CSVEGLAGLFEQFF.

The table lists this clone with a count of one. The chain employs TRBV28 and TRBJ1-6; TRBD1 is a possible D gene (5 bases). Germline loops: CDR1 MDHEN, CDR2 SYDVKM. V was shortened by 1 base and J by 11 bases, with 12 bases between the two germline ends. The CDR3 is 14 amino acids. The CDR3 DNA sequence: TGTGCCAGCAGTTTATCAGGCTCAGGGACACCCCTCCACTTT. This encodes CASSLSGSGTPLHF.

The chain recombines TRBV9 with TRBJ2-1; D not certain. The CDR3 contains 14 residues. Germline CDR1 and CDR2: SGDLS and YYNGEE. V gave up 4 bases and J gave up 5 bases, with 13 bases separating them. The CDR3, as DNA: TGTGCCAGCAGCTTCGCGCTTGCGAACAATGAGCAGTTCTTC. Protein sequence: CASSFALANNEQFF.

V usage is TRBV6-1 and J usage is TRBJ2-7; D gene ambiguous. Trimming left V 7 bases short and J 1 base short, with 8 bases between. There are 12 residues in the CDR3. In germline, CDR1 is MNHNS, CDR2 SASEGT. The DNA of the CDR3 is TGTGCCAGCACGGGTTTTTCCTACGAGCAGTACTTC. Its translation is CASTGFSYEQYF.

The chain carries TRBV30 and TRBJ2-7; possible D gene TRBD2, 7 bases. V lost 0 bases, J lost 6 bases, and 15 bases lay in between. The CDR3 consists of 14 residues. Germline assignment: CDR1 GTSNPN and CDR2 SVGIG (reference sequence). CDR3 region: CAWSVSGGGGEQYF. The CDR3 DNA is TGTGCCTGGAGTGTCTCGGGGGGCGGAGGCGAGCAGTACTTC.

V usage is TRBV10-3 and J usage is TRBJ2-7; 12 nucleotides match TRBD2. The V segment lost 0 bases and the J segment 7 bases; nucleotides outside the gene matches: 7. This CDR3 has 16 residues. Germline-derived CDR1 and CDR2 are ENHRY and SYGVKD. The chain's CDR3 is CAISESQTSGSREQYF. CDR3 bases: TGTGCCATCAGTGAGTCACAGACTAGCGGGAGCCGAGAGCAGTACTTC.

The genes are TRBV7-2 and TRBJ1-3; D not resolved. Germline V lookup: CDR1 SGHTA, CDR2 FQGNSA. The CDR3 loop spans 15 amino acids. The V end was cut by 1 base, the J end by 0 bases, with 7 bases between. The CDR3 bases are TGTGCCAGCAGCTTAGGGCCCGACTCTGGAAACACCATATATTTT. Translation gives CASSLGPDSGNTIYF.

The chain is built from TRBV29-1 and TRBJ2-5; tentatively, D is TRBD1 (5 bases). CDR1 and CDR2 from the germline V gene are SQVTM and ANQGSEA. This CDR3 region has 11 residues. Deletions cut 5 bases from V and 6 bases from J, with 10 bases between. The CDR3 reads CSVLQAQTQYF. For the CDR3, the DNA is TGCAGCGTTTTACAGGCGCAGACCCAGTACTTC.

This clone was recorded only once. The chain recombines TRBV11-2 with TRBJ2-7; no clear D gene. The CDR3 runs to 13 residues. From germline, CDR1 is SGHAT and CDR2 FQNNGV. V was clipped by 5 bases and J by 4 bases, with 12 bases between them. The CDR3 nucleotides are TGTGCCAGCAGCGCAGGCCGGTCGTACGAGCAGTACTTC. This gives the protein CASSAGRSYEQYF.

CDR3 residues: CASSLGGGEQYF. The CDR3 bases are TGCGCCAGCAGCTTGGGGGGCGGCGAGCAGTACTTC. This chain joins TRBV5-1 and TRBJ2-7, with D possibly TRBD1 on 5 matching bases. Germline CDR1 and CDR2: SGHRS and YFSETQ. V lost 0 bases to trimming and J lost 6 bases, with 7 bases between them. The CDR3 contains 12 residues.

This clone was observed once. The J gene is TRBJ2-3, the V gene TRBV5-4, with D unresolved. Trimming removed 4 bases from V and 4 bases from J, with 16 bases in between. CDR3 size: 15 residues. Germline values: CDR1 SGHNT, CDR2 YYREEE (reference sequence). As DNA, the CDR3 is TGTGCCAGCAGCCCCCGAGCCCTCACGGCAGATACGCAGTATTTT. Its protein is CASSPRALTADTQYF.

The rearrangement joins TRBV4-1 to TRBJ2-7; no reliable D call. V lost 2 bases and J 5 bases, leaving 4 bases between the germline ends. CDR3 size: 11 residues. Germline CDR1 is MGHRA and CDR2 is YSYEKL. CDR3 loop: CASSQSDEQYF. In DNA, the CDR3 is TGCGCCAGCAGCCAATCCGACGAGCAGTACTTC.